This T cell receptor (beta chain) was obtained from a study of blood T cell repertoires in COVID-19. Background on the study: The United States, Italy and Spain supplied acute and convalescent COVID-19 samples.

Methods used by the authors: Counts of nucleated cells, estimated from reference gene primer amplification, were obtained. Generated by immunoSEQ multiplex PCR, the TCRdb table keeps only in-frame clones and is missing some. D and trimming come from the DNA, and the V and J calls and clone size come from that table. The table has a few hundred thousand clones, about 88% seen once. Deletions cut 1 base from V and 8 bases from J, with 8 bases between. Germline CDR1 is MDHEN and CDR2 is SYDVKM. The CDR3 consists of 12 residues. The sequence was obtained from a man aged 60-69 years with acute or convalescent COVID-19. J is TRBJ1-2 and V is TRBV28; the D is unclear. Specimen: peripheral blood. The CDR3: CASSLSVSGYTF. As DNA, the CDR3 is TGTGCCAGCAGTTTATCGGTTTCGGGCTACACCTTC.